These T cell receptor beta chains were read from a single sample in a study of vaccination and CD4 T cells after COVID-19. No antigen has been assigned to these receptors. TCRdb reanalysed the PCR reads using MiXCR and keeps one entry per CDR3 protein. Of some 16,000 distinct CDR3 sequences in the sample, approximately 55% were seen once. Sequenced material: CD4+ T cells from blood, cultured in vitro. The source of these receptors is a human donor who had recovered from COVID-19. CDR3s include the opening cysteine and the closing phenylalanine or tryptophan. Fields, in order: CDR3 DNA, CDR3 protein, V gene, J gene, D gene, clone size. D genes are given only for firm matches. Clone size is stated in some rows and not others, as once, few, many or a class when expanded.

CDR3 DNA: TGTGCCAGCCACCGGGACAGGGCACAGCCCCAGCATTTT
CDR3 protein: CASHRDRAQPQHF
V gene: TRBV6-1
J gene: TRBJ1-5
D gene: TRBD1
clone size: NA

CDR3 DNA: TGCAGTGCTGCCTCAACTGGGGGAGGGCGGGAGACCCAGTACTTC
CDR3 protein: CSAASTGGGRETQYF
V gene: TRBV20-1
J gene: TRBJ2-5
D gene: TRBD2
clone size: NA

CDR3 DNA: TGTGCCAGCAGTTTCGGGGACTCTTTCTCCTACAATGAGCAGTTCTTC
CDR3 protein: CASSFGDSFSYNEQFF
V gene: TRBV12-3/TRBV12-4
J gene: TRBJ2-1
D gene: NA
clone size: NA

CDR3 DNA: TGTGCCAGCAGCTTAGCCACAGCTCGCGGAAACTATGGCTACACCTTC
CDR3 protein: CASSLATARGNYGYTF
V gene: TRBV7-2
J gene: TRBJ1-2
D gene: NA
clone size: NA

CDR3 DNA: TGCGCCAGCAGTGAAAGGACCGATTACGAGCAGTACTTC
CDR3 protein: CASSERTDYEQYF
V gene: TRBV10-1
J gene: TRBJ2-7
D gene: NA
clone size: few

CDR3 DNA: TGTGCCAGCAGCTTCGGACTAGCGGGAGGGGGGTTCTTT
CDR3 protein: CASSFGLAGGGFF
V gene: TRBV5-4
J gene: TRBJ2-2
D gene: TRBD2
clone size: NA

CDR3 DNA: TGCAGTGCTAGAGTCGGGAGCGGGACTAACTCCTACAATGAGCAGTTCTTC
CDR3 protein: CSARVGSGTNSYNEQFF
V gene: TRBV20-1
J gene: TRBJ2-1
D gene: TRBD2
clone size: NA

CDR3 DNA: TGTGTCAGCGGGCAGGGTCAGCCCCAGCATTTT
CDR3 protein: CVSGQGQPQHF
V gene: TRBV12-3/TRBV12-4
J gene: TRBJ1-5
D gene: NA
clone size: NA

CDR3 DNA: TGTGCCAGCAGTTCCCCCCGGGACATTAACATTCAGTACTTC
CDR3 protein: CASSSPRDINIQYF
V gene: TRBV12-3/TRBV12-4
J gene: TRBJ2-4
D gene: NA
clone size: NA

CDR3 DNA: TGTGCCAGCAGCTCCCGGCGGCGCAGGGACTGGTGGCCCCAGCATTTT
CDR3 protein: CASSSRRRRDWWPQHF
V gene: TRBV11-3
J gene: TRBJ1-5
D gene: NA
clone size: few

CDR3 DNA: TGTGCCAGTATCCGGACAGGGTGGAAGAGGACTGAAGCTTTCTTT
CDR3 protein: CASIRTGWKRTEAFF
V gene: TRBV19
J gene: TRBJ1-1
D gene: TRBD1
clone size: NA

CDR3 DNA: TGCAGTGCTAAAGGGCTTCGGGTCTACACAGATACGCAGTATTTT
CDR3 protein: CSAKGLRVYTDTQYF
V gene: TRBV20-1
J gene: TRBJ2-3
D gene: NA
clone size: NA

CDR3 DNA: TGTGCCTGGACAAAGGGTACAGGGGCGAACACTGAAGCTTTCTTT
CDR3 protein: CAWTKGTGANTEAFF
V gene: TRBV30
J gene: TRBJ1-1
D gene: TRBD1
clone size: NA

CDR3 DNA: TGTGCCTGGACGAAATGGGGCTTGGAGCTGTTTTTT
CDR3 protein: CAWTKWGLELFF
V gene: TRBV30
J gene: TRBJ2-2
D gene: NA
clone size: NA

CDR3 DNA: TGCGCCAGCAGTAGGGAGGGAGGCGAGGATACGCAGTATTTT
CDR3 protein: CASSREGGEDTQYF
V gene: TRBV5-1
J gene: TRBJ2-3
D gene: TRBD2
clone size: few

CDR3 DNA: TGCAGTGCGAGGAAACCGGGACTAGCTTCGTCAGATACGCAGTATTTT
CDR3 protein: CSARKPGLASSDTQYF
V gene: TRBV20-1
J gene: TRBJ2-3
D gene: TRBD2
clone size: few

CDR3 DNA: TGTGCCAGCAGCTTGGCGGGGGGAGGCTACACCTTC
CDR3 protein: CASSLAGGGYTF
V gene: TRBV5-4
J gene: TRBJ1-2
D gene: NA
clone size: NA

CDR3 DNA: TGTGCCAGCAGCTTAGGGGGACAAGGAGGGTCCTACGAGCAGTACTTC
CDR3 protein: CASSLGGQGGSYEQYF
V gene: TRBV7-9
J gene: TRBJ2-7
D gene: NA
clone size: few